These T cell receptor beta chains were read from a single sample in a study of regulatory T cells in long-lasting Graves disease. TCRdb reprocessed the multiplex PCR reads via MiXCR and lists one record per CDR3 protein. The sample lists 300,000 to 450,000 distinct CDR3 sequences; around 16% were seen once. The sample consisted of peripheral blood mononuclear cells (PBMCs), taken at new diagnosis, from a patient treated with antithyroid drugs. The receptors here all came from a female donor with Graves disease. Both conserved end residues are part of each CDR3. D genes are given only for firm matches. Size tells how often a clone was seen (once, few, many) or the class of an expanded clone, and some rows leave it out.

j_call,d_call,v_call,clone_size,cdr3_nt,cdr3_aa
TRBJ1-1,.,TRBV29-1,many,TGCAGCCCTGTAAAAGGGGGCACTGAAGCTTTCTTT,CSPVKGGTEAFF
TRBJ1-5,.,TRBV19,many,TGTGCCACCTCCCCCAGCGGATCCCTGAATAGCAATCAGCCCCAGCATTTT,CATSPSGSLNSNQPQHF
TRBJ1-3,.,TRBV3-1,.,TGTGCCAGCAGCCAACTACCGGGGGGAAGAAACACCATATATTTT,CASSQLPGGRNTIYF
TRBJ2-7,TRBD1,TRBV19,.,TGTGCCAGTAGCAAAACCCCCGGGACAGGGTCCAACGAGCAGTACTTC,CASSKTPGTGSNEQYF
TRBJ2-5,.,TRBV10-2,many,TGCGCCAGCAGCGAGAGTGAGACCCAGTACTTC,CASSESETQYF
TRBJ1-2,.,TRBV12-3/TRBV12-4,many,TGTGCCAGCAGTTTATCGGGGAGTGAGGGCTACACCTTC,CASSLSGSEGYTF
TRBJ2-5,.,TRBV20-1,many,TGCAGTGCTAGAGATCTTGGAGGAACGGAGACCCAGTACTTC,CSARDLGGTETQYF
TRBJ2-1,.,TRBV12-3/TRBV12-4,many,TGTGCCAGCAGTTTAGTACGGGAGCGCGGCTCCTACAATGAGCAGTTCTTC,CASSLVRERGSYNEQFF
TRBJ1-6,TRBD1,TRBV28,.,TGTGCCAGCAGTCCGACAGGGGTTTATTCACCCCTCCACTTT,CASSPTGVYSPLHF
TRBJ2-7,TRBD1,TRBV12-3/TRBV12-4,many,TGTGCCAGCAGTGAACAGGGGTGGGAGCAGTACTTC,CASSEQGWEQYF
TRBJ2-7,TRBD2,TRBV20-1,many,TGCAGTGTACTAGCGGGGGCCTCCCACTCCTACGAGCAGTACTTC,CSVLAGASHSYEQYF
TRBJ2-4,TRBD2,TRBV7-9,many,TGTGCCAGCAGCTCTGTAGTCGGTGAACTAGCGGGTTTAAACATTCAGTACTTC,CASSSVVGELAGLNIQYF
TRBJ1-1,TRBD1,TRBV5-4,many,TGTGCCAGCACCAATGACAGGGGGTTTGAAGCTTTCTTT,CASTNDRGFEAFF
TRBJ2-7,.,TRBV7-2,many,TGTGCCAGCAGCTTAGAAGCAAATCATTACGAGCAGTACTTC,CASSLEANHYEQYF
TRBJ2-5,.,TRBV6-1,many,TGTGCCAGCAGTGAAGGAGGAGGGTGGGAGACCCAGTACTTC,CASSEGGGWETQYF
TRBJ1-2,.,TRBV28,many,TGTGCCAGCAGTTTCGATTTGGGGGACCTGGGAGGCTACACCTTC,CASSFDLGDLGGYTF
TRBJ2-1,.,TRBV4-1,few,TGCGCCAGCAGCCAACTCCGGACCACAGCCGAGCAGTTCTTC,CASSQLRTTAEQFF
TRBJ2-3,.,TRBV7-9,many,TGTGCCAGCAGCCCGCCGGGACATACTAGCACAGATACGCAGTATTTT,CASSPPGHTSTDTQYF
TRBJ1-1,.,TRBV7-3,few,TGTGCCAGCAGTCGAGGGGCGAACACTGAAGCTTTCTTT,CASSRGANTEAFF
TRBJ2-4,TRBD2,TRBV19,few,TGTGCCAGTAGTATAGGACTAGCGGGAGGATCTTCGGCCAAAAACATTCAGTACTTC,CASSIGLAGGSSAKNIQYF